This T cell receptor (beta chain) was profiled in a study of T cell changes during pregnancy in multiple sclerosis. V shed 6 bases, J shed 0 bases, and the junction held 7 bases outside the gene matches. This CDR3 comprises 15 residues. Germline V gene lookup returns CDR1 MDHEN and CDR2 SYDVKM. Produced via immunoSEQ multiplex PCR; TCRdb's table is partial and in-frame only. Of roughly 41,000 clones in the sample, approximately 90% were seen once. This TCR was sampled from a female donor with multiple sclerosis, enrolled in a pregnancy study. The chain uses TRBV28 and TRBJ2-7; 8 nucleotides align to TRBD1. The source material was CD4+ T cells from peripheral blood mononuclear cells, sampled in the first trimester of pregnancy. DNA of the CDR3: TGTGCCAGCAGGGACGGACAGGGCTTCTCCTACGAGCAGTACTTC. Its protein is CASRDGQGFSYEQYF.